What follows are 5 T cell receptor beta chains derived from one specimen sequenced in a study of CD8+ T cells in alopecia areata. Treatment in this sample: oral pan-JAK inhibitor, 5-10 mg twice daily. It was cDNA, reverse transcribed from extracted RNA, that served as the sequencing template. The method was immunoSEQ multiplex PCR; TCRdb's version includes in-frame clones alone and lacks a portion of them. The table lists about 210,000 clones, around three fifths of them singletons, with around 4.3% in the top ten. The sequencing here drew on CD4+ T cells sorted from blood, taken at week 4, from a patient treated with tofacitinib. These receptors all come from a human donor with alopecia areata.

The CDR3 loop reads CASSPQGAGYTF. The CDR3 nucleotides are TGTGCCAGCAGCCCCCAGGGAGCTGGCTACACCTTC. The chain links TRBV7-2 to TRBJ1-2; a weak D match, TRBD1 (5 bases). Germline assignment: CDR1 SGHTA and CDR2 FQGNSA. The CDR3 consists of 12 residues. V dropped 5 bases and J dropped 7 bases, with 11 bases sitting between them. Filled out from reference TRBV7-2 and TRBJ1-2, the complete variable domain reads GAGVSQSPSNKVTEKGKDVELRCDPISGHTALYWYRQSLGQGLEFLIYFQGNSAPDKSGLPSDRFSAERTGGSVSTLTIQRTQQEDSAVYLCASSPQGAGYTFGSGTRLTVV.

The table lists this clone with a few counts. The CDR3 sequence: CSVVGPSYEQYF. CDR3 nucleotide sequence: TGCAGCGTCGTTGGACCGTCCTACGAGCAGTACTTC. The gene calls are TRBV29-1 and TRBJ2-7; D is undetermined. V was clipped by 6 bases and J by 1 base, with 10 bases between them. Germline V gene lookup returns CDR1 SQVTM and CDR2 ANQGSEA. This CDR3 has 12 amino acids.

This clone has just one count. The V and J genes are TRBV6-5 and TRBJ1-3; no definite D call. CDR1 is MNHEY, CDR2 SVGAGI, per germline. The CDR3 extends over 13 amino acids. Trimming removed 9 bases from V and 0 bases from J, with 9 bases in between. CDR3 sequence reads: CASRRGSGNTIYF. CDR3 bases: TGTGCCAGTAGACGGGGCTCTGGAAACACCATATATTTT.

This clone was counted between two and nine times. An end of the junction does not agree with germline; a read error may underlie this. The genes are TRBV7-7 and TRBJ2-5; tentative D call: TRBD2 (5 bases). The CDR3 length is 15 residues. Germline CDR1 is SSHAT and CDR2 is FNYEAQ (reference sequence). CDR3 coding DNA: TGTGCTAGCAGCTACGGGCCGGGGAAGGGAGAGACCCAGTACTTC. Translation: CASSYGPGKGETQYF. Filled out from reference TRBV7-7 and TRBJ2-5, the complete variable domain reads GAGVSQSPRYKVTKRGQDVTLRCDPISSHATLYWYQQALGQGPEFLTYFNYEAQPDKSGLPSDRFSAERPEGSISTLTIQRTEQRDSAMYRCASSYGPGKGETQYFGPGTRLLVL.

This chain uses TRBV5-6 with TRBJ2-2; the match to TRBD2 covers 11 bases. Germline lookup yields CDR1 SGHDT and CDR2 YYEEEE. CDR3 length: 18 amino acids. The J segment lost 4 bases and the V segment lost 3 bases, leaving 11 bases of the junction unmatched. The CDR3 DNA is TGTGCCAGCAGCTCGAGAGGACTAGCGGGCAGTGGCACCGGGGAGCTGTTTTTT. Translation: CASSSRGLAGSGTGELFF.